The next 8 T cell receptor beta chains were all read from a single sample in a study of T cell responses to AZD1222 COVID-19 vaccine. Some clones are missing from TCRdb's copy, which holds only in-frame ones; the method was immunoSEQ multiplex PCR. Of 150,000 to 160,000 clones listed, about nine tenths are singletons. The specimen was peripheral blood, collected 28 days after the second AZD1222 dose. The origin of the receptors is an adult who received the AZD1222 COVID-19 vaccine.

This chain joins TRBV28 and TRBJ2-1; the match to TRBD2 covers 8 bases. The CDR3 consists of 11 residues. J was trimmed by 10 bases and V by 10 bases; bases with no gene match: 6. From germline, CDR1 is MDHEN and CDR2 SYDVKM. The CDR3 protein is CATTRGGEQFF. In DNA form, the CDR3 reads TGTGCCACCACTCGGGGGGGGGAGCAGTTCTTC.

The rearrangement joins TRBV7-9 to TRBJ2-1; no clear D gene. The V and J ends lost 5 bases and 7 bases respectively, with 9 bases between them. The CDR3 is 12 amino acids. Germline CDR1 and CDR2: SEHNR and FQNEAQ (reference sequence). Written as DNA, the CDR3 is TGTGCCAGCAGCCTTCAGGCAAATGAGCAGTTCTTC. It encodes CASSLQANEQFF. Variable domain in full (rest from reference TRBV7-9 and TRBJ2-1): DTGVSQNPRHKITKRGQNVTFRCDPISEHNRLYWYRQTLGQGPEFLTYFQNEAQLEKSRLLSDRFSAERPKGSFSTLEIQRTEQGDSAMYLCASSLQANEQFFGPGTRLTVL.

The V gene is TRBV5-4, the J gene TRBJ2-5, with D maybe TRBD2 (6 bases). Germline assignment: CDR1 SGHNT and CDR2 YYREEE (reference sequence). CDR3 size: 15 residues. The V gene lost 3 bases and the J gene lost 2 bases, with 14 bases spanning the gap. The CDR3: CASSSGGIKQETQYF. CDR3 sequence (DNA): TGTGCCAGCAGCTCCGGCGGGATTAAACAAGAGACCCAGTACTTC.

CDR3 sequence: CASSSGLYSNQPQHF. In nucleotides, the CDR3 is TGTGCCAGCAGCTCCGGGCTTTATAGCAATCAGCCCCAGCATTTT. V is TRBV5-6 and J is TRBJ1-5; D unclear. With 3 bases removed from V and 0 bases from J, the gap between germline ends came to 10 bases. The germline V gene encodes CDR1 SGHDT and CDR2 YYEEEE. This CDR3 comprises 15 residues.

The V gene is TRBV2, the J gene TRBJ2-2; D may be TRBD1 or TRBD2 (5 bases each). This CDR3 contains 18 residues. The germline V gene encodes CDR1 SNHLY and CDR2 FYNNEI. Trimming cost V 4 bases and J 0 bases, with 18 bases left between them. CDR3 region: CASSVMGLAHTNTGELFF. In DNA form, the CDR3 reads TGTGCCAGCAGTGTTATGGGGCTAGCCCACACGAACACCGGGGAGCTGTTTTTT.

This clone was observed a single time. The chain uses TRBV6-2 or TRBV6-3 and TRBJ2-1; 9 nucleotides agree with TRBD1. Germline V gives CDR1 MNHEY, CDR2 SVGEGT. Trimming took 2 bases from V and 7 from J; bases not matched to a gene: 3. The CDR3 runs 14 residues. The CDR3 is CASSYGTGRNEQFF. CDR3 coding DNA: TGTGCCAGCAGTTACGGGACAGGGCGGAATGAGCAGTTCTTC.

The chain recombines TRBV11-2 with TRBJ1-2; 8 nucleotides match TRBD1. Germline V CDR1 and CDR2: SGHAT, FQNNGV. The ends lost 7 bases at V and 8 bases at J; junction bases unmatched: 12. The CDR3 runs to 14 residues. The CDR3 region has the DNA TGTGCCAGCACCATGGACAGGGCCTTTGGGGGCTACACCTTC. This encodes CASTMDRAFGGYTF.

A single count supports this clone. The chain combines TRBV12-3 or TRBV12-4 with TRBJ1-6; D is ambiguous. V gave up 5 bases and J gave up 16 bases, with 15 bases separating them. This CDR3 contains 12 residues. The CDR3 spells CASSVFAGSLHF. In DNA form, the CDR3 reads TGTGCCAGCAGTGTATTCGCGGGGTCTCTCCACTTT.